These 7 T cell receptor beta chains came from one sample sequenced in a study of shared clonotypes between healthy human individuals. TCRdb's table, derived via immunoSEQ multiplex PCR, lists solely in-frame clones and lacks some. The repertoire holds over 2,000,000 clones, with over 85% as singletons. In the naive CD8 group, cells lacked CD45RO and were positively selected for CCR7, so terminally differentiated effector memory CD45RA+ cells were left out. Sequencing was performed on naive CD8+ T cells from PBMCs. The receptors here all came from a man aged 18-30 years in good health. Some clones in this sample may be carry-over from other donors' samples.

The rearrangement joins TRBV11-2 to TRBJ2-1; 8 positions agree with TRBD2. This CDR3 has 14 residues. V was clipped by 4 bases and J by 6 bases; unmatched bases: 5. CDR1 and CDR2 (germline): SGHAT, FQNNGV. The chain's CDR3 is CASSSRGRFNEQFF. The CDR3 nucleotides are TGTGCCAGCAGCTCCCGCGGGAGGTTCAATGAGCAGTTCTTC.

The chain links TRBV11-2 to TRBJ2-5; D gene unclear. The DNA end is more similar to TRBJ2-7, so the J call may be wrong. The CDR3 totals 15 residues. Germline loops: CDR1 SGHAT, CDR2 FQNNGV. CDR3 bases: TGTGCCAGCAGCTTAACCCCACGGCCGTCCTACGAGCAGTACTTC. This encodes CASSLTPRPSYEQYF.

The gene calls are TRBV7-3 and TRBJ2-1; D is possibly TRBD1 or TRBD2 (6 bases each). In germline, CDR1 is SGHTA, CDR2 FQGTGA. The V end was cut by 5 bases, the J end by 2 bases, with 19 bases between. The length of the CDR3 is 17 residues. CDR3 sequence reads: CASSPFGGGAAYNEQFF. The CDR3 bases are TGTGCCAGCAGCCCCTTCGGAGGGGGAGCCGCCTACAATGAGCAGTTCTTC.

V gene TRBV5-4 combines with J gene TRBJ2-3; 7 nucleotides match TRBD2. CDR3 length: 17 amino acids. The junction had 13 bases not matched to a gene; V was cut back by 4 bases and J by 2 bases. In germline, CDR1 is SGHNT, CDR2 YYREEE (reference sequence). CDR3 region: CASSHQIGGGSTDTQYF. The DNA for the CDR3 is TGTGCCAGCAGCCACCAAATTGGGGGAGGGTCCACAGATACGCAGTATTTT.

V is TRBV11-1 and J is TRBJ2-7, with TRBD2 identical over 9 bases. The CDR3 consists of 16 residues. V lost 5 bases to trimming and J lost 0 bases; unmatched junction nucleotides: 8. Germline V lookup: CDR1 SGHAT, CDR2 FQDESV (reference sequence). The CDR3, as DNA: TGTGCCAGCAGCCCCCAGCCTAGCGGGATCTCCTACGAGCAGTACTTC. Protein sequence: CASSPQPSGISYEQYF.

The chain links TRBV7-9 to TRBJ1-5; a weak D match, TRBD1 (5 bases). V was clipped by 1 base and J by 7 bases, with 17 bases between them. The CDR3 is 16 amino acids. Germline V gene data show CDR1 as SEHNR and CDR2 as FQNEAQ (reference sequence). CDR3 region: CASSLESGGRGQPQHF. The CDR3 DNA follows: TGTGCCAGCAGCTTAGAATCAGGAGGGAGGGGCCAGCCCCAGCATTTT.

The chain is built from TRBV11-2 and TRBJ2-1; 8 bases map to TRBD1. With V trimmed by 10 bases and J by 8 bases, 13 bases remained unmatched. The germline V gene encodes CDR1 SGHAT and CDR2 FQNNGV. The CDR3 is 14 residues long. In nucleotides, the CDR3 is TGTGCCATTCATAGTGACAGGGGTAGCGATGAGCAGTTCTTC. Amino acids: CAIHSDRGSDEQFF.